The present T cell receptor (beta chain) was sequenced within a study of OX40 agonist ivuxolimab in advanced cancers. At the level of the study: Of mixed ages from roughly 23 to 85 and averaging 60 years, the group was almost 85% male. Of the participants, 40% had some prior anti-PD-1, anti-PD-L1 or anti-CTLA-4 therapy, which was allowed. Notes on the study in general: Expanded clones were, on average, more numerous in CD8+ T cells than in CD4+.

Generated by immunoSEQ multiplex PCR, the TCRdb table keeps only in-frame clones and is missing some. The profile shows tens of thousands of clones, less than 95% of them singletons. Turning to this clone: Its antigen is not known.

The TCR sequence derives from an adult with an advanced solid tumor such as melanoma, head and neck, liver or kidney cancer. The sample here was CD4+ or CD8+ T cells sorted from blood, taken in a trial of the OX40 agonist ivuxolimab.

CDR3 residues: CASSFGGQNTGELFF. The CDR3 DNA follows: TGTGCCAGCAGTTTTGGTGGACAGAACACCGGGGAGCTGTTTTTT. The rearrangement joins TRBV28 to TRBJ2-2; D might be TRBD1 (5 bases). The germline V gene has CDR1 MDHEN and CDR2 SYDVKM. The CDR3 length is 15 residues. The V and J ends lost 3 bases and 1 base respectively, with 9 bases between them. The full variable domain, completed using reference TRBV28 and TRBJ2-2, is DVKVTQSSRYLVKRTGEKVFLECVQDMDHENMFWYRQDPGLGLRLIYFSYDVKMKEKGDIPEGYSVSREKKERFSLILESASTNQTSMYLCASSFGGQNTGELFFGEGSRLTVL.